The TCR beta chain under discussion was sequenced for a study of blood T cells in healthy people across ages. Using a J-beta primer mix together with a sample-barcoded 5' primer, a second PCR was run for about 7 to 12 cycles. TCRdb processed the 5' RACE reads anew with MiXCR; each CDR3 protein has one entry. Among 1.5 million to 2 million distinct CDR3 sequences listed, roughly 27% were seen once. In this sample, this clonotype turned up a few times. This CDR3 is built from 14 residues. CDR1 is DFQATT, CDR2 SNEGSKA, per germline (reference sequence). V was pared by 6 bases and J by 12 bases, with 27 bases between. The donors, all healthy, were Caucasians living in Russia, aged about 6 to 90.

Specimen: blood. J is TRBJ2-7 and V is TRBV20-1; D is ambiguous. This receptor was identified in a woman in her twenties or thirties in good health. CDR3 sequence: CSAHIPVQQETRYF. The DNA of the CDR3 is TGCAGTGCCCATATCCCTGTACAGCAAGAGACCCGGTACTTC.